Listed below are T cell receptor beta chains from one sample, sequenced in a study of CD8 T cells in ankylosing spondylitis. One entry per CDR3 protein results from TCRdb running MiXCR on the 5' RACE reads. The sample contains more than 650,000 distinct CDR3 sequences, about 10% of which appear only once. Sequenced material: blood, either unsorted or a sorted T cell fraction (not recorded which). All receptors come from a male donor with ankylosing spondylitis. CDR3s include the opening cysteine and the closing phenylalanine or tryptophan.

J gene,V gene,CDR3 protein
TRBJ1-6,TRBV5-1,CASSFRDSPVGNSPLHF
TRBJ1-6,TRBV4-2,CASSQEVQGGGFNSPLHF
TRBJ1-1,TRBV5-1,CASSEGTAGFTEAFF
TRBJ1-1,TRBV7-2,CASSLRDSIPEAFF
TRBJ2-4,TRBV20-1,CSARVPGGLGKNIQYF
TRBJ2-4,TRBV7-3,CASSLTPGGNIQYF
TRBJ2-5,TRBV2,CASTSQGAGEETQYF
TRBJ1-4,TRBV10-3,CAISRPGEEKLFF
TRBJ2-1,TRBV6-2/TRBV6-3,CASSRRWIVYNEQFF
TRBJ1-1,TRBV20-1,CSARGPLPMNTEAFF
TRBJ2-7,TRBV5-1,CASGSGGADEQYF
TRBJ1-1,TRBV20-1,CSARDRGIPEAFF
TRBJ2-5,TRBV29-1,CSVVVQGGETQYF
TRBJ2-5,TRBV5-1,CASSLPSGGGETQYF
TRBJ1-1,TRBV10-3,CATGRAGETEAFF
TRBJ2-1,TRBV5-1,CASSPVGAVYNEQFF
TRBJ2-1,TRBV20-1,CSATGGNEQFF
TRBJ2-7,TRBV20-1,CSASRQELTEQYF
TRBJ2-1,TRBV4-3,CASSHASGLLNEQFF
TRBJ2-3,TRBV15,CATSTRNTGDGTDTQYF
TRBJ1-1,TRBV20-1,CSAREGQGTEAFF
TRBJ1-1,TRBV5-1,CASSRDHMNTEAFF
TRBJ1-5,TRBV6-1,CASPKGQGYSNQPQHF
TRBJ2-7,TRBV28,CASIRFPEGEQYF
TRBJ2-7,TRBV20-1,CSASRLAVYEQYF
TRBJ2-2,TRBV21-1,CASSPGRKNTGELFF